The sequence of this T cell receptor beta chain was determined in a study of cytomegalovirus exposure and HLA in healthy donors. A word on this clone: Its antigen is not identified.

The CDR3 totals 18 residues. V was clipped by 1 base and J by 4 bases; unmatched bases: 12. Germline assignment: CDR1 MGHRA and CDR2 YSYEKL. Some clones are missing from TCRdb's copy, which holds only in-frame ones; the method was immunoSEQ multiplex PCR. The sample consists of some 140,000 clones, about 83% of them appearing once. The study's findings and limits: A classifier reportedly called cytomegalovirus status with high sensitivity and specificity. First-cohort TCR clusters were later found to tend to co-occur in the roughly 130 validation repertoires.

The V and J genes are TRBV4-1 and TRBJ2-3, with 9 nucleotides matching TRBD2. This TCR came from a woman younger than 45 in good health and CMV-seronegative. The material sequenced was PBMCs. CDR3 sequence: CASSQGGSAGGLSDTQYF. The CDR3 nucleotides are TGCGCCAGCAGCCAAGGGGGATCAGCGGGGGGTCTTTCAGATACGCAGTATTTT.